These 19 T cell receptor beta chains originate from one sample sequenced in a study of blood T cell repertoires in COVID-19. Assay: immunoSEQ multiplex PCR; the TCRdb copy retains only in-frame clones and omits some. The data hold about 34,000 clones, with approximately 77% observed a single time. What was sequenced was peripheral blood. These receptors were collected from a human donor in a cohort sampled during active COVID-19.

The chain couples TRBV19 to TRBJ1-6; TRBD1 aligns across 8 bases. The CDR3 contains 14 residues. The trim removed 6 bases at V and 7 bases at J, leaving 5 bases unmatched. CDR1 LNHDA and CDR2 SQIVND come from the germline V gene (reference sequence). CDR3 nucleotides: TGTGCCAGTAGACGGACAGGGAAGAATTCACCCCTCCACTTT. This sequence encodes CASRRTGKNSPLHF.

The chain has TRBV5-5 and TRBJ2-5; 9 bases match TRBD2. This CDR3 is 14 amino acids long. After removal of 0 bases from V and 4 bases from J, the junction contained 1 base not matched to a gene. CDR1 SGHKS and CDR2 YYEKEE come from the germline V gene (reference sequence). The CDR3 DNA reads TGTGCCAGCAGCTTGGAAGCGGGAGGAGAGACCCAGTACTTC. Translation: CASSLEAGGETQYF.

This clone was seen only a few times. The chain is built from TRBV5-1 and TRBJ2-7, with 8 bases that match TRBD1. The CDR3 is 15 residues long. V shed 0 bases and J 5 bases; nucleotides not matched to a gene: 7. Looked up from germline, CDR1 is SGHRS and CDR2 is YFSETQ. Here the CDR3 reads CASSLVPGGWNEQYF. CDR3 nucleotide sequence: TGCGCCAGCAGCTTGGTGCCAGGGGGCTGGAACGAGCAGTACTTC. Full variable domain (rest looked up from reference TRBV5-1 and TRBJ2-7): KAGVTQTPRYLIKTRGQQVTLSCSPISGHRSVSWYQQTPGQGLQFLFEYFSETQRNKGNFPGRFSGRQFSNSRSEMNVSTLELGDSALYLCASSLVPGGWNEQYFGPGTRLTVT.

This clone is a singleton in its sample. The rearrangement joins TRBV5-6 to TRBJ2-2; 10 nucleotides agree with TRBD1. The CDR3 sequence is 15 residues long. Germline V CDR1 and CDR2: SGHDT, YYEEEE. V was clipped by 3 bases and J by 6 bases; unmatched bases: 5. The CDR3 nucleotides are TGTGCCAGCAGCTGGGACAGGGGAAGCTCCGGGGAGCTGTTTTTT. Translating gives CASSWDRGSSGELFF.

Only one count was recorded for this clone. This chain joins TRBV7-2 and TRBJ2-5, with TRBD2 identical over 9 bases. The V segment lost 2 bases and the J segment 1 base; nucleotides outside the gene matches: 8. This CDR3 is 17 amino acids long. In germline, CDR1 is SGHTA, CDR2 FQGNSA. The CDR3 coding sequence is TGTGCCAGCAGCTTAAGTAGGCTAGCGGGGAGCCAAGAGACCCAGTACTTC. Translating it yields CASSLSRLAGSQETQYF.

The genes are TRBV7-9 and TRBJ1-3; D not certain. The V and J ends lost 5 bases and 4 bases respectively, with 9 bases between them. The germline gives CDR1 SEHNR, CDR2 FQNEAQ (reference sequence). The CDR3 contains 13 residues. The CDR3 bases are TGTGCCAGCAGCCCGAACACGGGAAACACCATATATTTT. Its protein is CASSPNTGNTIYF.

V gene TRBV28 combines with J gene TRBJ1-3, with TRBD1 as a possible D gene (5 bases). CDR1 and CDR2 (germline): MDHEN, SYDVKM. The V gene lost 6 bases and the J gene lost 1 base, with 7 bases spanning the gap. This CDR3 contains 13 residues. The CDR3 nucleotides are TGTGCCAGCAGCCCAGGGTCTGGAAACACCATATATTTT. Translated: CASSPGSGNTIYF.

The chain is built from TRBV28 and TRBJ2-1, with 12 bases fitting TRBD2. The germline V gene encodes CDR1 MDHEN and CDR2 SYDVKM. J was trimmed by 4 bases and V by 5 bases; bases with no gene match: 12. The CDR3 sequence is 18 residues long. CDR3 amino acids: CASSPPLRLAGEYNEQFF. The CDR3 nucleotides read TGTGCCAGCAGTCCACCCCTCCGACTAGCGGGAGAATACAATGAGCAGTTCTTC. The full variable domain, its missing parts supplied by reference TRBV28 and TRBJ2-1, is DVKVTQSSRYLVKRTGEKVFLECVQDMDHENMFWYRQDPGLGLRLIYFSYDVKMKEKGDIPEGYSVSREKKERFSLILESASTNQTSMYLCASSPPLRLAGEYNEQFFGPGTRLTVL.

This clone was recorded once. This chain uses TRBV5-1 with TRBJ2-3; weak D call: TRBD2 (6 bases). This CDR3 has 14 residues. Trimming cost V 6 bases and J 0 bases, with 11 bases left between them. CDR1 is SGHRS and CDR2 is YFSETQ in the germline V gene. The CDR3 is CASKPGTSTDTQYF. CDR3 sequence (DNA): TGCGCCAGCAAACCCGGGACTAGCACAGATACGCAGTATTTT.

J is TRBJ2-1 and V is TRBV5-1, with D possibly being TRBD2 (5 bases). This CDR3 comprises 15 residues. Deletions cut 2 bases from V and 0 bases from J, with 9 bases between. The germline gives CDR1 SGHRS, CDR2 YFSETQ. CDR3 loop: CASSLRLASYNEQFF. CDR3 bases: TGCGCCAGCAGCTTAAGGCTAGCCTCCTACAATGAGCAGTTCTTC.

The chain has TRBV6-2 or TRBV6-3 and TRBJ1-4; 10 positions match TRBD1. The CDR3 extends over 17 amino acids. Germline values: CDR1 MNHEY, CDR2 SVGEGT. V shed 4 bases, J shed 6 bases, and the junction held 11 bases outside the gene matches. The CDR3 here is CASSSWGPGTGDEKLFF. Here the CDR3 DNA reads TGTGCCAGCAGTTCCTGGGGACCCGGGACAGGGGATGAAAAACTGTTTTTT.

V and J are TRBV18 and TRBJ1-5; D unclear. V was cut by 4 bases and J by 2 bases, with 9 bases left in between. The CDR3 is 14 residues long. Germline V gene sequence: CDR1 KGHSH, CDR2 LQKENI. The CDR3 here is CASSQGVGNQPQHF. The CDR3 region has the DNA TGTGCCAGCTCACAAGGAGTCGGCAATCAGCCCCAGCATTTT.

The chain has TRBV5-1 and TRBJ2-7, with 10 bases fitting TRBD1. V lost 3 bases and J lost 7; bases outside the gene matches: 7. The CDR3 is made up of 14 amino acids. CDR1 and CDR2 (germline): SGHRS, YFSETQ. The CDR3 region is CASSSGQGGKEQYF. The CDR3 bases are TGCGCCAGCAGCTCCGGACAGGGGGGGAAGGAGCAGTACTTC.

This clone was seen only a few times. This CDR3 is CASSLGWKTSKSADTQYF. The CDR3 coding sequence is TGTGCCAGCAGCTTGGGATGGAAGACTAGTAAGTCGGCAGATACGCAGTATTTT. V is TRBV9 and J is TRBJ2-3; weak D call: TRBD2 (6 bases). The V end was cut by 4 bases, the J end by 4 bases, with 25 bases between. The CDR3 sequence is 18 residues long. Germline CDR1 is SGDLS and CDR2 is YYNGEE. The variable domain in full, with the rest retrieved from reference TRBV9 and TRBJ2-3, is DSGVTQTPKHLITATGQRVTLRCSPRSGDLSVYWYQQSLDQGLQFLIQYYNGEERAKGNILERFSAQQFPDLHSELNLSSLELGDSALYFCASSLGWKTSKSADTQYFGPGTRLTVL.

V and J are TRBV3-1 (or the pseudogene TRBV3-2) and TRBJ1-6; maybe TRBD1 (5 bases). Germline values: CDR1 LGHDT, CDR2 YNNKEL (reference sequence). This CDR3 has 13 residues. Trimming removed 7 bases from V and 9 bases from J, with 13 bases in between. The CDR3 nucleotides are TGTGCCAGCAAGTTCGGCAGGGCTTCACCCCTCCACTTT. Amino acids: CASKFGRASPLHF.

The chain joins TRBV11-2 to TRBJ2-7; TRBD2 aligns across 12 bases. V lost 5 bases and J lost 4; bases outside the gene matches: 6. Germline CDR1 and CDR2: SGHAT and FQNNGV. This CDR3 is built from 15 residues. The CDR3 DNA sequence: TGTGCCAGCAGCCCTAGCGGGGGGGCTGGTTACGAGCAGTACTTC. Translated, it gives CASSPSGGAGYEQYF.

J is TRBJ2-4 and V is TRBV5-6; 9 nucleotides align to TRBD1. V gave up 2 bases and J gave up 8 bases; unmatched junction bases: 17. CDR3 length equals 18 residues. The V gene's germline CDR1 is SGHDT and CDR2 YYEEEE. CDR3 sequence reads: CASSLVDGSGQGGDIQYF. The CDR3 nucleotides are TGTGCCAGCAGCTTAGTCGACGGGTCGGGACAGGGAGGGGACATTCAGTACTTC.

This chain uses TRBV11-2 with TRBJ1-1; D is undetermined. CDR3 length equals 17 residues. V was clipped by 1 base and J by 4 bases, with 19 bases between them. Germline values: CDR1 SGHAT, CDR2 FQNNGV. The CDR3 nucleotides are TGTGCCAGCAGCTTAGGGAGGTTGTGGGGAATAATCACTGAAGCTTTCTTT. Protein: CASSLGRLWGIITEAFF. The variable domain in full, with the rest retrieved from reference TRBV11-2 and TRBJ1-1, is EAGVAQSPRYKIIEKRQSVAFWCNPISGHATLYWYQQILGQGPKLLIQFQNNGVVDDSQLPKDRFSAERLKGVDSTLKIQPAKLEDSAVYLCASSLGRLWGIITEAFFGQGTRLTVV.

The V call is TRBV6-5, the J call TRBJ2-3; 14 nucleotides match TRBD2. V lost 8 bases to trimming and J lost 5 bases; unmatched junction nucleotides: 6. The germline CDR1 and CDR2 sequences are MNHEY and SVGAGI. The CDR3 contains 15 residues. This chain's CDR3 is CASLGTSGGLDTQYF. The DNA of the CDR3 is TGTGCCAGCCTCGGGACTAGCGGGGGTTTAGATACGCAGTATTTT.